This TCR beta chain was sequenced in a study of control samples from healthy donors and cancer patients. Details on this clone: The identical CDR3 is also encoded by other nucleotide sequences in the sample.

Profiled with immunoSEQ multiplex PCR; TCRdb holds only in-frame clones, not every one. The listing records about 190,000 clones. Germline lookup yields CDR1 SGHAT and CDR2 FQNNGV. The CDR3 totals 13 residues. V gave up 4 bases and J gave up 2 bases, with 6 bases separating them. This receptor was obtained from a woman in her 30s in good health. The chain employs TRBV11-2 and TRBJ1-3; D is uncertain. Material for sequencing was blood. The CDR3 here is CASSSSPGNTIYF. CDR3 nucleotides: TGTGCCAGCAGCTCGTCTCCTGGAAACACCATATATTTT. Supplemented by reference TRBV11-2 and TRBJ1-3, the full variable domain reads EAGVAQSPRYKIIEKRQSVAFWCNPISGHATLYWYQQILGQGPKLLIQFQNNGVVDDSQLPKDRFSAERLKGVDSTLKIQPAKLEDSAVYLCASSSSPGNTIYFGEGSWLTVV.